The sequence of this T cell receptor (beta chain) was determined in a study of glioma-infiltrating T cells (dated by TCRdb to about 2016). Background for the entire study: Low-grade gliomas were WHO grade II oligodendrogliomas or astrocytomas, and glioblastomas were WHO grade IV tumors sampled at initial rather than recurrent diagnosis. Glioma patients received dexamethasone for six or fewer days before surgery. The sequencing target for blood libraries was about 4.5- to 11-fold coverage of 900,000 to 1,000,000 peripheral T cells. Sequencing of TCR alpha- and beta-chain repertoires was performed on glioma tissue, on non-neoplastic brain tissue, and on matched peripheral blood mononuclear cells. To gauge divergence between tissue and blood T-cell populations, every tissue-infiltrating repertoire was compared against the peripheral blood repertoire from the same patient. Three low-grade glioma patients, several primary glioblastoma patients, and three non-glioma patients who contributed non-neoplastic brain tissue made up the paired cohort. General study outcomes and caveats: VJ-independent divergence between tissue and blood was below expectation in non-neoplastic patients but above expectation in all gliomas, especially low-grade gliomas. Tissue and blood shared very few CDR3 sequences, a result attributed to high CDR3 diversity and limited sampling. The group comparisons were based on small numbers of patients: three non-neoplastic, three low-grade glioma and several glioblastoma patients. Patients with low tissue-blood divergence were marked by a signature set of shared blood CDR3 motifs, and this signature set was depleted in highly divergent patients.

In the germline V gene (reference sequence), CDR1 corresponds to DFQATT and CDR2 to SNEGSKA. A distance of 20 bases separates the germline ends of V and J, which lose 5 bases and 3 bases respectively. The CDR3 spans 16 residues, from the cysteine through the phenylalanine. The entry retains the CDR3 DNA only, 48 bases that are in frame from base 1. TCR alpha and beta CDR3 regions were amplified with the iRepertoire nested amplicon-rescue multiplex PCR (arm-PCR) platform from RNA. For one-step reverse transcription and amplification, roughly 100-450 ng of tissue mRNA or PBMC total RNA was used as input. After bead purification, a secondary multiplex PCR added Illumina adapters, and libraries were gel-purified between 200 and 400 bp. Internal 6-nucleotide barcodes were carried by the libraries and were used for demultiplexing. Libraries were sequenced on an Illumina MiSeq with 2x220 or 2x250 nucleotide paired-end reads. From the authors' description of their analysis: FLASH 1.2.11 was used to merge paired reads, and BWA-MEM then aligned the reads to the GRCh37 human genome before TRA and TRB reads were extracted. For V and J assignment, an IMGT-derived reference of cassette sequences and CDR3 motifs that included pseudogenes was used. Reads were translated in three frames, and productive CDR3s were defined as those with a C...FGXG motif and no stop codons. Clonotypes were defined as unique combinations of V-J cassette pair and CDR3 amino acid sequence. Reads were filtered by Hamming distance, thresholded by each sample's sequence error rate in mapped regions. TCRdb reprocessed the public reads (quality trimming at Q25 with fastp, clone calling with MiXCR) and kept in-frame beta chains. Entries are consolidated by CDR3 protein sequence, retaining the most common genes and DNA. The V and J calls reflect TCRdb's pipeline rather than the authors' work. The sample has 300,000 to 400,000 distinct CDR3 sequences on record, more than 35% of them singletons. The top ten clones comprise about 11% of the sample.

For this clonotype: The specificity of this receptor is unknown. Base quality data are lacking; no much larger clone is found one base away.

Surgical brain or tumor specimens were cryofrozen in liquid nitrogen immediately after resection, and peripheral blood cells were collected concurrently. This clonotype was sampled from a human donor with low-grade glioma or glioblastoma, undergoing nonglioma brain surgery, or in good health (not recorded which). The sequencing input was glioma tissue, nonneoplastic brain tissue, or PBMCs (not recorded which). This receptor chain uses TRBV20-1 and TRBJ2-1; confidence is insufficient to name the D gene. The DNA sequence follows: TGCAGTGCTTCCACCTTGGACCCCTCTAGCTACAATGAGCAGTTCTTC. Its translation reads: CSASTLDPSSYNEQFF.